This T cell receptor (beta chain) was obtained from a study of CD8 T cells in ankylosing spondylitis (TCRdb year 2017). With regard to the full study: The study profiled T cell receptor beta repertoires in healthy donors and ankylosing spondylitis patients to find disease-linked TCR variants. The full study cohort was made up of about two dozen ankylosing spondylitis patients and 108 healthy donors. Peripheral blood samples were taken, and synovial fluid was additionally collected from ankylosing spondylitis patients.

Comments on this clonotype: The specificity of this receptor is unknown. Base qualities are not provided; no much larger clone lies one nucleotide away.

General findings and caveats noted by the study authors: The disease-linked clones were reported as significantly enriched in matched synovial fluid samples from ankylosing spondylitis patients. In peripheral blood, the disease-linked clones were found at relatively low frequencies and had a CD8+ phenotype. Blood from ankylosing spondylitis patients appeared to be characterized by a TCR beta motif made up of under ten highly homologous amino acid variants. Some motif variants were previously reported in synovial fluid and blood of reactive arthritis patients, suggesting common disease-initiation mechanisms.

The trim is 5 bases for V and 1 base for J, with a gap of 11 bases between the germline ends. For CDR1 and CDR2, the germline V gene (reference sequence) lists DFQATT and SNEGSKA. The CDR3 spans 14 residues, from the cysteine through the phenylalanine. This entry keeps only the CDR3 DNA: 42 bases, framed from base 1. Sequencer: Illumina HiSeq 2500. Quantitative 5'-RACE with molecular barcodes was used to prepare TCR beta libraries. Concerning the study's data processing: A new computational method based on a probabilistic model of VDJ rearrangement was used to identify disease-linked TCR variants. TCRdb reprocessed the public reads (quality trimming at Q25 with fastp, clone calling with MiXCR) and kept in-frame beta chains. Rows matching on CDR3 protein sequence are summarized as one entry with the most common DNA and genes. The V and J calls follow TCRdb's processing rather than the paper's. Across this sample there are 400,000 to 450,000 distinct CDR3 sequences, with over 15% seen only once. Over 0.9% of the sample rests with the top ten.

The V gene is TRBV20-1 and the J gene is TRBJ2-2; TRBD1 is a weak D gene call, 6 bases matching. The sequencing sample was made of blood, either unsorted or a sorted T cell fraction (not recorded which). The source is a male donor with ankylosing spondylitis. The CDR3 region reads CSAPRGGNTGELFF. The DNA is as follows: TGCAGTGCTCCCAGAGGGGGGAACACCGGGGAGCTGTTTTTT.